This TCR beta chain was recovered during a study of shared clonotypes between healthy human individuals (TCRdb year 2020). General notes on the study: The cohort included a few men and two women between 18 and 49 years of age. Per donor, three plates each were used for CD4 naive and CD4 memory, two for CD8 naive, and one for CD8 memory. Between about 0.9 and 8.9 billion PBMCs per donor were obtained by leukapheresis. To increase sequencing depth and limit assay-specific biases, TCR repertoire library preparation and sequencing were carried out by different laboratories using diverse techniques. The study deeply sequenced blood TCR repertoires of about 5 healthy adults to estimate repertoire size and the extent of clonotype sharing between individuals. What the study reported, not specific to this receptor: Rarefaction of sorted-subset datasets indicated incomplete sequencing despite the large sequencing depth. Based on pairwise subsampling, the degree of clonotype sharing among donors was expected to be affected by sequencing depth. Only blood was sampled, and tissue TCR repertoires likely differ from those in blood. Higher generation probabilities were observed for clonotypes shared by all four sorted-subset donors than for non-shared clonotypes. Across a few donors, about 4.5% of naive CD4, 3% to 4% of naive CD8, 2.3% of memory CD4, and about 0.44% of memory CD8 clonotypes were shared. Because the study included a small number of donors, the genetic and exposure-history diversity represented was limited. Estimated clonotype richness was generally larger for naive than for memory subsets.

Using the deep immunoSEQ assay, TCR CDR3 regions were amplified from genomic DNA by multiplex PCR. Genomic DNA extracted from each cell subset was distributed evenly over all wells of several immunoSEQ 96-well plates, and each plate served as one replicate. For sorted subsets, each replicate PCR was loaded with roughly 0.2 ug genomic DNA, equivalent to approximately 27,000 T cell genomes. Purified libraries were measured with a Qubit 3.0 fluorometer, size-checked on a Bioanalyzer 2100, and measured again with the KAPA Library Quantification kit. Each immunoSEQ 96-well plate was sequenced on its own single-read 150-cycle Illumina NextSeq 550 flow cell. The authors processed their data as follows. Because the immunoSEQ output included only junctional sequences and no quality scores, the filtering could not be the same as the filtering used for full-length reads. To assign V/J genes and CDR3, sequences were annotated using PyIR, a Python wrapper for IgBLAST v1.9, with IMGT germline references. Any read was removed if the V/J assignment was weak (E-value above 1e-6), the CDR3 was missing, or the read contained stop codons, out-of-frame junctions, or ambiguous translated residues. V3J clonotypes were defined by identical inferred V gene, J gene, and CDR3 amino acid sequence. Percentage overlap between repertoires was calculated by dividing the number of shared unique clonotypes by the size of the smaller repertoire. RTK rarefaction, the Chao1 estimator, and Recon v2.1 estimates of unobserved clonotypes were used to assess repertoire richness. Generation probabilities were computed with OLGA for all TCRbeta clonotypes obtained by the gDNA method from four donors. In TCRdb, the immuneACCESS table is reduced to in-frame sequences with V and J assigned. These tables do not hold every clone; where another copy was compared, an unresolved V gene accounts for under half, and the others remain unexplained. For V, J and clone size, that table is used; D and trimming come from the DNA. Present in this sample are under 1,100,000 clones, about 70% of which were seen just once. The ten largest account for approximately 1.5% of the sample.

The CDR3, from cysteine to phenylalanine, totals 14 residues. Of the read, only the CDR3 DNA is kept; its 42 bases are in frame from base 1. V gives up 6 bases and J gives up 4 bases, and the segment between their germline ends measures 13 bases. According to the germline V gene, CDR1 reads MNHEY and CDR2 reads SVGAGI. The donors were healthy, HIV-negative adults with no recently reported acute infections or vaccinations. Every donor was a Caucasian adult residing in Nashville, Tennessee, USA. CD4+ T cells were enriched by magnetic negative selection; naive cells were then positively selected on CD45RA, and the negative fraction formed the memory subset. Blood was obtained by leukapheresis, after which PBMCs were separated by Ficoll-Histopaque density gradient centrifugation and cryopreserved in liquid nitrogen vapor phase. Analytical flow cytometry was used to check the purity and quantity of each magnetically sorted T cell population. Genomic DNA was isolated from each sorted fraction and quantified by UV absorbance on a Nanodrop 2000c.

This clone was recorded only once. The antigen it recognizes is unknown. Per-base quality was not reported, and no clone a single base away is much larger than it. This chain is built from TRBV6-5 and TRBJ2-1, and possibly TRBD2, on 7 matching bases. This TCR came from a man aged 18 to 29 in good health. The material sequenced was memory CD4+ T cells sorted from blood. What this sample's cell subset or site label stands for: CD45RA-negative fraction. The CDR3 is CASSGGLTYNEQFF. DNA sequence: TGTGCCAGCAGCGGGGGGCTAACTTACAATGAGCAGTTCTTC.